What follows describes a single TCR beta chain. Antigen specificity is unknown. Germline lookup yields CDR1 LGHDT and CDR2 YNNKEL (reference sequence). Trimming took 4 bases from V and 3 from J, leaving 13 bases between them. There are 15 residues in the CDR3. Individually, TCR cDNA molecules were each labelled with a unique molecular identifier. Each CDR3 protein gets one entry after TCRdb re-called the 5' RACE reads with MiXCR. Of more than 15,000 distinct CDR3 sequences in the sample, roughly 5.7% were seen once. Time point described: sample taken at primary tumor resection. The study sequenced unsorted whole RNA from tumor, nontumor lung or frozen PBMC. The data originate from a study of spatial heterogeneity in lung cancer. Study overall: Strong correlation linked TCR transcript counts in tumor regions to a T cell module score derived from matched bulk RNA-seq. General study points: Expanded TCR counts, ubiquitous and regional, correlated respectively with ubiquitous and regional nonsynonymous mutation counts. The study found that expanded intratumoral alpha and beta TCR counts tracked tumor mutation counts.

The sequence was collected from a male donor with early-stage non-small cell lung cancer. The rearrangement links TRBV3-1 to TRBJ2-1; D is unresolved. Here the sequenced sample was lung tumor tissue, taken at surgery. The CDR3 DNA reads TGTGCCAGCAGCCGACATGGGATGGACTACAATGAGCAGTTCTTC. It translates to CASSRHGMDYNEQFF.